These 21 T cell receptor beta chains were sequenced from one sample in a study of control samples from healthy donors and cancer patients. Method: immunoSEQ multiplex PCR; TCRdb's copy keeps in-frame clones and lacks some. Here the sample spans 150,000 to 200,000 clones, 85% to 90% being singletons. Input material: blood. Receptors originate from a woman aged 25 to 39 in good health.

To note about this clone: The sample contains more than one DNA sequence encoding this CDR3. This sequence joins TRBV7-9 and TRBJ2-5; unclear D gene. The CDR3 runs to 11 residues. Germline values: CDR1 SEHNR, CDR2 FQNEAQ (reference sequence). Trimming pared 5 bases from V and 3 bases from J, leaving 4 bases between. The CDR3 loop is CASSPKETQYF. The CDR3 nucleotides read TGTGCCAGCAGCCCGAAAGAGACCCAGTACTTC.

The count of this clone is one. The J gene is TRBJ1-2, the V gene TRBV12-5; D gene ambiguous. V lost 3 bases, J lost 5 bases, and 10 bases lay in between. Germline CDR1 LGHNT, CDR2 FRNRAP. This CDR3 is 13 amino acids long. This CDR3 reads CASGLEGWYGYTF. The CDR3 DNA is TGTGCTAGTGGTTTAGAAGGATGGTATGGCTACACCTTC.

The chain uses TRBV19 and TRBJ2-7; TRBD2 matches at 9 bases. The J segment lost 3 bases and the V segment lost 3 bases, leaving 3 bases of the junction unmatched. This CDR3 has 14 residues. Germline lookup yields CDR1 LNHDA and CDR2 SQIVND (reference sequence). CDR3 residues: CASSIWRGGYEQYV. CDR3 in DNA: TGTGCCAGTAGTATCTGGCGGGGGGGCTACGAGCAGTACGTC.

The chain recombines TRBV7-9 with TRBJ1-1; the D is unclear. The germline gives CDR1 SEHNR, CDR2 FQNEAQ (reference sequence). The CDR3 is made up of 13 amino acids. Trimming stripped 0 bases from V and 5 bases from J, with 7 bases between. CDR3 protein: CASSLAGMTEAFF. In nucleotides, the CDR3 is TGTGCCAGCAGCTTAGCGGGTATGACTGAAGCTTTCTTT.

The sample holds one count of this clone. The rearrangement links TRBV25-1 to TRBJ1-1, with 9 bases identical to TRBD1. Germline CDR1 reads MGHDK; CDR2 reads SYGVNS. The CDR3 contains 14 residues. J lost 3 bases, V lost 6 bases, and 5 bases had no gene match. CDR3 sequence reads: CASSVGTGHTEAFF. CDR3 DNA sequence: TGTGCCAGCAGCGTCGGGACAGGGCACACTGAAGCTTTCTTT.

The chain joins TRBV19 to TRBJ2-7, with a tentative D call TRBD2 (5 bases). The germline CDR1 and CDR2 sequences are LNHDA and SQIVND (reference sequence). Trimming cost V 6 bases and J 2 bases, with 14 bases left between them. The CDR3 is 14 residues long. In nucleotides, the CDR3 is TGTGCCAGTAGCACCGCGGGCCTCACCTACGAGCAGTACTTC. It encodes CASSTAGLTYEQYF. The full variable domain, its missing parts supplied by reference TRBV19 and TRBJ2-7, is DGGITQSPKYLFRKEGQNVTLSCEQNLNHDAMYWYRQDPGQGLRLIYYSQIVNDFQKGDIAEGYSVSREKKESFPLTVTSAQKNPTAFYLCASSTAGLTYEQYFGPGTRLTVT.

The chain uses TRBV2 and TRBJ2-1; D may be TRBD1 (6 bases). This CDR3 has 13 amino acids. Germline lookup yields CDR1 SNHLY and CDR2 FYNNEI. Trimming stripped 5 bases from V and 10 bases from J, with 15 bases between. This CDR3 reads CASSPLTGYEQFF. Written as DNA, the CDR3 is TGTGCCAGCAGTCCGCTAACAGGGTACGAGCAGTTCTTC. The whole variable domain, filled in from reference TRBV2 and TRBJ2-1, reads EPEVTQTPSHQVTQMGQEVILRCVPISNHLYFYWYRQILGQKVEFLVSFYNNEISEKSEIFDDQFSVERPDGSNFTLKIRSTKLEDSAMYFCASSPLTGYEQFFGPGTRLTVL.

For the CDR3, the DNA is TGTGCCAGCACCGACAACAGGAACTTCTATGGCTACACCTTC. Amino acids: CASTDNRNFYGYTF. The chain carries TRBV7-9 and TRBJ1-2, with a weak D call TRBD1 (5 bases). This CDR3 comprises 14 residues. Trimming took 7 bases from V and 4 from J, leaving 16 bases between them. The V gene's germline CDR1 is SEHNR and CDR2 FQNEAQ (reference sequence). The full variable domain, with the rest looked up from reference TRBV7-9 and TRBJ1-2, is DTGVSQNPRHKITKRGQNVTFRCDPISEHNRLYWYRQTLGQGPEFLTYFQNEAQLEKSRLLSDRFSAERPKGSFSTLEIQRTEQGDSAMYLCASTDNRNFYGYTFGSGTRLTVV.

V gene TRBV18 combines with J gene TRBJ2-3, with no clear D. This CDR3 contains 14 residues. V was pared by 1 base and J by 6 bases, with 11 bases between. From germline, CDR1 is KGHSH and CDR2 LQKENI. The CDR3 spells CASSPLPIGDTQYF. The CDR3 DNA reads TGTGCCAGCTCACCACTCCCGATCGGGGATACGCAGTATTTT.

The chain couples TRBV7-2 to TRBJ2-7; no definite D call. The CDR3 is 15 amino acids. The V gene lost 1 base and the J gene lost 2 bases, with 12 bases spanning the gap. Germline V CDR1 and CDR2: SGHTA, FQGNSA. The CDR3 nucleotides read TGTGCCAGCAGCTTAGTCGGCCCGGTCCCCTACGAGCAGTACTTC. Translated, it gives CASSLVGPVPYEQYF.

This chain uses TRBV10-3 with TRBJ2-4; D might be TRBD2 (5 bases). CDR1 is ENHRY and CDR2 is SYGVKD in the germline V gene. The CDR3 spans 13 residues. The V gene lost 0 bases and the J gene lost 7 bases, with 7 bases spanning the gap. CDR3 loop: CAISESERNIQYF. In nucleotides, the CDR3 is TGTGCCATCAGTGAGTCGGAGCGGAACATTCAGTACTTC.

The chain joins TRBV7-6 to TRBJ1-1; maybe TRBD1 (5 bases). The CDR3 consists of 13 residues. The V gene lost 2 bases and the J gene lost 6 bases, with 10 bases spanning the gap. CDR1 is SGHVS and CDR2 is FNYEAQ in the germline V gene. The CDR3 here is CASSLSGSSEAFF. CDR3 nucleotide sequence: TGTGCCAGCAGCTTATCAGGGTCTTCTGAAGCTTTCTTT.

A single count supports this clone. The chain has TRBV27 and TRBJ2-3; 9 bases are shared with TRBD2. CDR3 length equals 14 residues. The germline CDR1 and CDR2 sequences are MNHEY and SMNVEV (reference sequence). Trimming at V came to 6 bases and at J to 4 bases, leaving 5 bases not matched to a gene. The CDR3 nucleotides read TGTGCCAGCAGGGGCGGGGGGGCCCCAGATACGCAGTATTTT. Its protein is CASRGGGAPDTQYF.

The V gene is TRBV27, the J gene TRBJ1-2; 8 bases are a match to TRBD1. Germline loops: CDR1 MNHEY, CDR2 SMNVEV (reference sequence). J gave up 1 base and V 1 base, and 5 bases lay outside the gene matches. This CDR3 spans 16 amino acids. CDR3 in DNA: TGTGCCAGCAGTTTATACGGGACAGGATTTAACTATGGCTACACCTTC. Amino acids: CASSLYGTGFNYGYTF.

This chain joins TRBV13 and TRBJ2-1; 7 bases are shared with TRBD2. Losses at the gene ends were 3 bases for V and 8 bases for J; bases not matched to a gene: 10. Germline CDR1 reads PRHDT; CDR2 reads FYEKMQ (reference sequence). The CDR3 is 15 residues long. The CDR3 DNA sequence: TGTGCCAGCAGCTTCCGGGATGGGAGGGGCGATGAGCAGTTCTTC. Encoded protein: CASSFRDGRGDEQFF.

This chain joins TRBV4-2 and TRBJ2-1; a weak D match, TRBD2 (5 bases). The V and J ends lost 0 bases and 4 bases respectively, with 16 bases between them. There are 17 residues in the CDR3. The V gene's germline CDR1 is LGHNA and CDR2 YNFKEQ. The CDR3 protein is CASSQDREASRYNEQFF. CDR3 coding DNA: TGTGCCAGCAGCCAAGATCGAGAGGCTAGCAGGTACAATGAGCAGTTCTTC.

The chain combines TRBV14 with TRBJ2-7; the D gene is possibly TRBD1 (5 bases). Trimming shortened V by 0 bases and J by 6 bases, and 15 bases separated the two germline ends. The CDR3 length is 15 residues. Germline V gene lookup returns CDR1 SGHDN and CDR2 FVKESK. This chain's CDR3 is CASSQDPRDRGEQYF. The CDR3 coding sequence is TGTGCCAGCAGCCAAGATCCCAGGGATAGAGGCGAGCAGTACTTC.

The chain joins TRBV7-9 to TRBJ2-3; 7 nucleotides match TRBD1. Germline V lookup: CDR1 SEHNR, CDR2 FQNEAQ (reference sequence). The V gene end was trimmed by 5 bases and the J gene end by 6 bases; junction bases not matched to a gene: 14. The CDR3 length is 16 residues. DNA of the CDR3: TGTGCCAGCAGCCTTAGTCCATCACAGGGGCTCGATACGCAGTATTTT. This translates into CASSLSPSQGLDTQYF.

V usage is TRBV7-6 and J usage is TRBJ2-5; D is ambiguous. Per germline, CDR1 SGHVS and CDR2 FNYEAQ. V lost 3 bases and J lost 4, with 6 bases in between. The CDR3 spans 12 residues. CDR3 DNA sequence: TGTGCCAGCAGCTTCGGTGGAGAGACCCAGTACTTC. The encoded protein is CASSFGGETQYF. Full variable domain (remainder filled in from reference TRBV7-6 and TRBJ2-5): GAGVSQSPRYKVTKRGQDVALRCDPISGHVSLYWYRQALGQGPEFLTYFNYEAQQDKSGLPNDRFSAERPEGSISTLTIQRTEQRDSAMYRCASSFGGETQYFGPGTRLLVL.

This clone has more than one count but fewer than ten. CDR3 residues: CASRPGTGETQYF. The CDR3 DNA sequence: TGTGCCAGCAGACCTGGGACAGGGGAGACCCAGTACTTC. The V and J genes are TRBV7-8 and TRBJ2-5, with TRBD1 matching over 9 bases. In germline, CDR1 is SGHVS, CDR2 FQNEAQ. CDR3 length: 13 residues. V dropped 6 bases and J dropped 5; count of bases not matched to a gene: 4.

The chain has TRBV5-4 and TRBJ1-1, with 7 positions matching TRBD1. CDR1 SGHNT and CDR2 YYREEE come from the germline V gene (reference sequence). With V trimmed by 0 bases and J by 8 bases, 1 base remained unmatched. The CDR3 extends over 12 amino acids. CDR3 coding DNA: TGTGCCAGCAGCTTGGCCAGGGGGGAAGCTTTCTTT. Translating gives CASSLARGEAFF.